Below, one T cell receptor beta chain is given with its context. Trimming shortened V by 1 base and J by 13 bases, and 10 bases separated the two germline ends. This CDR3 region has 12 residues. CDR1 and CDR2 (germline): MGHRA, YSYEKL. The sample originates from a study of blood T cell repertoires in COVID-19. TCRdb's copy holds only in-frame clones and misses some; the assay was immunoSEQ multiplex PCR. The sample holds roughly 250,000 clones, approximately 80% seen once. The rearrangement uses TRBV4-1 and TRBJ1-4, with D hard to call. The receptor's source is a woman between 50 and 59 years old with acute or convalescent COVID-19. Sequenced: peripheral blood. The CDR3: CASSQAPFRLFF. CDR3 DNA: TGCGCCAGCAGCCAAGCCCCGTTCCGACTGTTTTTT.